These 17 T cell receptor beta chains came from one sample sequenced in a study of glioma-infiltrating T cells after dendritic cell vaccination. Time point: after dendritic cell vaccination, including at tumor progression/relapse. Sequenced by immunoSEQ multiplex PCR; TCRdb stores in-frame clones only, minus some. The table lists approximately 110,000 clones, 90% of them singletons, with approximately 2.7% in the top ten. The source material was blood, sampled after dendritic cell vaccination. The receptors were sampled from a human donor with glioblastoma.

V usage is TRBV29-1 and J usage is TRBJ2-1, with 9 bases identical to TRBD2. Germline CDR1 and CDR2: SQVTM and ANQGSEA. CDR3 length: 15 residues. V gave up 1 base and J gave up 4 bases; unmatched junction bases: 5. The CDR3 coding sequence is TGCAGCGTTGAAGTAATTAGCGGGAGTTACAATGAGCAGTTCTTC. Its protein is CSVEVISGSYNEQFF.

The V and J genes are TRBV5-1 and TRBJ2-5, with D possibly matching TRBD2 (5 bases). This CDR3 has 14 residues. The V gene's germline CDR1 is SGHRS and CDR2 YFSETQ. V lost 4 bases and J lost 2, with 12 bases in between. CDR3 bases: TGCGCCAGCAGCCTTGGGAGCCCTCAAGAGACCCAGTACTTC. Its protein product is CASSLGSPQETQYF.

J is TRBJ2-3 and V is TRBV19; 8 bases line up with TRBD1. J was trimmed by 6 bases and V by 3 bases; bases with no gene match: 8. CDR3 size: 15 residues. Germline CDR1 LNHDA, CDR2 SQIVND (reference sequence). In DNA form, the CDR3 reads TGTGCCAGTAGTATGGAGTCGGACAGGGTGGATACGCAGTATTTT. This sequence encodes CASSMESDRVDTQYF.

The chain couples TRBV6-6 to TRBJ2-7, with D unclear. Deletions cut 4 bases from V and 5 bases from J, with 15 bases between. This CDR3 is built from 14 residues. The germline CDR1 and CDR2 sequences are MNHNY and SVGAGI (reference sequence). CDR3 sequence: CASSFFPVPNEQYF. The CDR3 DNA sequence: TGTGCCAGCAGTTTCTTCCCGGTACCCAACGAGCAGTACTTC.

V gene TRBV7-6 combines with J gene TRBJ2-1; 7 bases match TRBD1. The CDR3 consists of 15 residues. Germline V gene sequence: CDR1 SGHVS, CDR2 FNYEAQ. V was pared by 4 bases and J by 4 bases, with 7 bases of the junction left unmatched. The CDR3 is CASSSYRDSYNEQFF. CDR3 nucleotides: TGTGCCAGCAGCTCCTACCGGGACAGTTACAATGAGCAGTTCTTC.

CDR3 coding DNA: TGTGCCAGCAATCTATTAAGGGGGTCCGGATATGGCTACACCTTC. Translation gives CASNLLRGSGYGYTF. This chain joins TRBV2 and TRBJ1-2, with D perhaps TRBD1 (6 bases). Deletions cut 7 bases from V and 5 bases from J, with 20 bases between. Germline V gene data show CDR1 as SNHLY and CDR2 as FYNNEI. The CDR3 has 15 residues. The whole variable domain, filled in from reference TRBV2 and TRBJ1-2, reads EPEVTQTPSHQVTQMGQEVILRCVPISNHLYFYWYRQILGQKVEFLVSFYNNEISEKSEIFDDQFSVERPDGSNFTLKIRSTKLEDSAMYFCASNLLRGSGYGYTFGSGTRLTVV.

This clone was seen once. The chain links TRBV11-3 to TRBJ2-1, with 7 bases matching TRBD1. The CDR3 runs to 17 residues. Germline V gene lookup returns CDR1 SGHNT and CDR2 YENEEA. Unmatched junction bases numbered 8, after V lost 3 bases and J lost 0 bases. DNA of the CDR3: TGTGCCAGCAGCTTTGGATCGGGACAGAGCTCCTACAATGAGCAGTTCTTC. Protein: CASSFGSGQSSYNEQFF.

The chain has TRBV2 and TRBJ1-5; D may be TRBD1 (5 bases). CDR1 is SNHLY and CDR2 is FYNNEI in the germline V gene. This CDR3 has 16 residues. Trimming took 4 bases from V and 6 from J, leaving 19 bases between them. CDR3 in DNA: TGTGCCAGCAGTGTGGGACTCCTGGATGGCGGTCAGCCCCAGCATTTT. This codes for CASSVGLLDGGQPQHF.

CDR3 in DNA: TGTGCCAGCGGCCGGGACAGGGTTCTCTCTGGGGCCAACGTCCTGACTTTC. Translation: CASGRDRVLSGANVLTF. The chain has TRBV2 and TRBJ2-6; the match to TRBD1 covers 9 bases. Germline assignment: CDR1 SNHLY and CDR2 FYNNEI. The CDR3 is made up of 17 amino acids. V lost 8 bases, J lost 0 bases, and 8 bases stayed unmatched.

The chain combines TRBV2 with TRBJ1-6; TRBD1 aligns across 9 bases. This CDR3 spans 16 amino acids. Losses at the gene ends were 6 bases for V and 7 bases for J; bases not matched to a gene: 10. The germline gives CDR1 SNHLY, CDR2 FYNNEI. The CDR3 DNA reads TGTGCCAGCAGATCCACAGGGGGCAACGGGAATTCACCCCTCCACTTT. Translation: CASRSTGGNGNSPLHF.

The chain recombines TRBV19 with TRBJ1-4; 7 bases fit TRBD1. The CDR3 runs 15 residues. Germline lookup yields CDR1 LNHDA and CDR2 SQIVND (reference sequence). J gave up 3 bases and V 7 bases, and 8 bases lay outside the gene matches. CDR3 sequence: CASKGQTGSNEKLFF. CDR3 in DNA: TGTGCCAGTAAGGGACAGACAGGGTCTAATGAAAAACTGTTTTTT. The whole variable domain, filled in from reference TRBV19 and TRBJ1-4, reads DGGITQSPKYLFRKEGQNVTLSCEQNLNHDAMYWYRQDPGQGLRLIYYSQIVNDFQKGDIAEGYSVSREKKESFPLTVTSAQKNPTAFYLCASKGQTGSNEKLFFGSGTQLSVL.

Remarks on this clone: The identical CDR3 is also encoded by other nucleotide sequences in the sample. The V and J genes are TRBV9 and TRBJ2-5; 14 bases match TRBD2. Germline CDR1 and CDR2: SGDLS and YYNGEE. The trim removed 0 bases at V and 5 bases at J, leaving 0 bases unmatched. This CDR3 comprises 15 residues. The CDR3 spells CASSVGLAGGETQYF. The CDR3 DNA reads TGTGCCAGCAGCGTAGGACTAGCGGGAGGGGAGACCCAGTACTTC.

This chain joins TRBV5-6 and TRBJ2-1, with no clear D. CDR3 length equals 17 residues. Germline V gene lookup returns CDR1 SGHDT and CDR2 YYEEEE. V shed 0 bases and J shed 0 bases, with 13 bases lying between them. This CDR3 is CASSLGVARSSYNEQFF. The CDR3 bases are TGTGCCAGCAGCTTGGGGGTAGCTAGGAGCTCCTACAATGAGCAGTTCTTC.

V is TRBV29-1 and J is TRBJ1-1; no clear D. V lost 4 bases and J 8 bases, leaving 11 bases between the germline ends. There are 11 residues in the CDR3. Germline CDR1 and CDR2: SQVTM and ANQGSEA. The CDR3 nucleotides read TGCAGCGTTGCGGCGGGTAGAGAAGCTTTCTTT. Translation gives CSVAAGREAFF.

This clone was picked up a small number of times. The rearrangement links TRBV7-6 to TRBJ1-3, with 7 bases aligning to TRBD1. Germline assignment: CDR1 SGHVS and CDR2 FNYEAQ. With V trimmed by 4 bases and J by 4 bases, 7 bases remained unmatched. This CDR3 has 15 residues. The CDR3 reads CASSSTGVGGNTIYF. In DNA, the CDR3 is TGTGCCAGCAGCTCTACAGGGGTAGGAGGAAACACCATATATTTT. The full variable domain, rest sourced from reference TRBV7-6 and TRBJ1-3, is GAGVSQSPRYKVTKRGQDVALRCDPISGHVSLYWYRQALGQGPEFLTYFNYEAQQDKSGLPNDRFSAERPEGSISTLTIQRTEQRDSAMYRCASSSTGVGGNTIYFGEGSWLTVV.

This clone was seen a single time. The rearrangement uses TRBV6-1 and TRBJ2-7; no clear D gene. The length of the CDR3 is 12 residues. From germline, CDR1 is MNHNS and CDR2 SASEGT. The V end lost 2 bases, the J end lost 3 bases, and 5 bases lay between the germline ends. The CDR3 reads CASSEHNYEQYF. Here the CDR3 DNA reads TGTGCCAGCAGTGAACACAACTACGAGCAGTACTTC.

This clone came up a few times. This chain links TRBV10-3 with TRBJ1-1; tentative D call: TRBD1 (5 bases). Germline values: CDR1 ENHRY, CDR2 SYGVKD. V was shortened by 8 bases and J by 8 bases, with 18 bases between the two germline ends. The CDR3 sequence is 13 residues long. DNA for the CDR3: TGTGCCATCCGGTTAGAGGGGACTTCGGAAGCTTTCTTT. Translating it yields CAIRLEGTSEAFF.